The clone carrying this T cell receptor beta chain was counted between two and nine times. Its antigen is as yet unknown. The CDR3 is made up of 12 amino acids. V gave up 6 bases and J gave up 4 bases, with 9 bases separating them. Germline lookup yields CDR1 MDHEN and CDR2 SYDVKM. This entry comes from a study of CD8 T cells in ankylosing spondylitis. Study conclusions and caveats: What seemed typical of ankylosing spondylitis blood was a TCR beta motif built from roughly 8 highly homologous variants. In the blood and synovial fluid of reactive arthritis, some motif variants had been previously reported. Clones linked with disease were CD8+ and fairly uncommon in the peripheral blood. Matched ankylosing spondylitis synovial fluid reportedly showed significant enrichment of disease-linked clones.

Scientists made TCR beta libraries using quantitative 5'-RACE with molecular barcodes. TCRdb redid the calling of the 5' RACE reads with MiXCR, one entry per CDR3 protein. The sample holds roughly 700,000 distinct CDR3 sequences; 15% to 20% are singletons and the top ten take about 19%. The gene calls are TRBV28 and TRBJ1-2, with D maybe TRBD1 (5 bases). This TCR was sampled from a male donor with ankylosing spondylitis. Sequencing was carried out using blood, either unsorted or a sorted T cell fraction (not recorded which). CDR3 protein: CASRPGSYGYTF. The CDR3 DNA sequence: TGTGCCAGCAGGCCAGGGTCCTATGGCTACACCTTC.